Shown below are 19 T cell receptor beta chains from a single sample sequenced in a study of CD8+ T cells in alopecia areata. Documented treatment: oral pan-JAK inhibitor, 5-10 mg twice daily. cDNA serving as the sequencing template came from extracted, reverse transcribed RNA. Sequencing used immunoSEQ multiplex PCR; TCRdb keeps in-frame clones, though not all of them. The table records about 180,000 clones, 53% of them present only once. The sequences come from CD8+ T cells sorted from blood, collected at week 24, from a patient treated with tofacitinib. These receptors originate from a human donor with alopecia areata.

The sample holds one count of this clone. The V call is TRBV12-5, the J call TRBJ1-5; TRBD1 aligns across 9 bases. Germline lookup yields CDR1 LGHNT and CDR2 FRNRAP. Trimming cost V 4 bases and J 0 bases; bases outside gene matches: 4. The CDR3 is made up of 16 amino acids. CDR3 bases: TGTGCTAGTGGTTCCCCACAGGGGGCTAGCAATCAGCCCCAGCATTTT. Translation gives CASGSPQGASNQPQHF.

The chain uses TRBV2 and TRBJ1-2; D might be TRBD1 (5 bases). Germline assignment: CDR1 SNHLY and CDR2 FYNNEI. V lost 4 bases and J lost 3, with 18 bases in between. The CDR3 spans 16 residues. CDR3 residues: CASSGGESSGYYGYTF. CDR3 sequence (DNA): TGTGCCAGCAGTGGGGGGGAGTCCTCTGGATACTATGGCTACACCTTC.

This clone has only a few counts. The chain uses TRBV6-1 and TRBJ2-7; possibly TRBD1 for D (5 bases). V was clipped by 1 base and J by 2 bases, with 12 bases between them. Looked up from germline, CDR1 is MNHNS and CDR2 is SASEGT. The CDR3 sequence is 15 residues long. The CDR3, as DNA: TGTGCCAGCAGTGAAGGAAGGGGTTCGACCTACGAGCAGTACTTC. Protein sequence: CASSEGRGSTYEQYF.

There are a few counts of this clone. The rearrangement uses TRBV12-5 and TRBJ1-2, with TRBD1 identical over 10 bases. Germline values: CDR1 LGHNT, CDR2 FRNRAP. This CDR3 spans 14 amino acids. The junction had 3 bases not matched to a gene; V was cut back by 2 bases and J by 6 bases. The CDR3 DNA reads as TGTGCTAGTGGTTTGCGGACAGGGGGAGATGGCTACACCTTC. This gives the protein CASGLRTGGDGYTF.

The table lists this clone with a few counts. The chain couples TRBV29-1 to TRBJ2-5; D unresolved. CDR3 length equals 14 residues. Trimming shortened V by 2 bases and J by 2 bases, and 12 bases separated the two germline ends. Germline lookup yields CDR1 SQVTM and CDR2 ANQGSEA. The CDR3 reads CSVEWAGIQETQYF. The CDR3 DNA is TGCAGCGTTGAATGGGCCGGAATTCAAGAGACCCAGTACTTC.

The gene calls are TRBV9 and TRBJ1-1, with a weak D call TRBD1 (6 bases). Germline CDR1 is SGDLS and CDR2 is YYNGEE. The CDR3 sequence is 13 residues long. V lost 4 bases and J 5 bases, leaving 12 bases between the germline ends. Here the CDR3 DNA reads TGTGCCAGCAGCTCGACAGGAGGGACTGAAGCTTTCTTT. The encoded protein is CASSSTGGTEAFF.

The chain uses TRBV2 and TRBJ2-3, with TRBD2 as a possible D gene (6 bases). Germline CDR1 reads SNHLY; CDR2 reads FYNNEI. The CDR3 contains 13 residues. Trimming took 7 bases from V and 3 from J, leaving 11 bases between them. This CDR3 is CASKAGRTDTQYF. The DNA of the CDR3 is TGTGCCAGCAAGGCAGGGAGGACAGATACGCAGTATTTT.

The rearrangement uses TRBV19 and TRBJ1-6; the match to TRBD1 covers 11 bases. CDR3 length: 16 residues. J was trimmed by 7 bases and V by 7 bases; bases with no gene match: 9. The germline V gene has CDR1 LNHDA and CDR2 SQIVND (reference sequence). CDR3 DNA sequence: TGTGCCAGTACGGACAGGGGGCGTTCGCAAAATTCACCCCTCCACTTT. It yields the protein CASTDRGRSQNSPLHF.

The chain links TRBV10-2 to TRBJ2-7; D is perhaps TRBD1 (6 bases). This CDR3 spans 13 amino acids. Germline-derived CDR1 and CDR2 are WSHSY and SAAADI. Trimming took off 2 bases at V and 5 bases at J, with 10 bases between the two ends. CDR3 sequence reads: CASSEGGGNEQYF. CDR3 DNA sequence: TGCGCCAGCAGTGAGGGTGGGGGCAACGAGCAGTACTTC.

This clone was counted a few times. The chain uses TRBV2 and TRBJ2-3; D gene unclear. Germline-derived CDR1 and CDR2 are SNHLY and FYNNEI. CDR3 length equals 13 residues. The V end lost 6 bases, the J end lost 6 bases, and 13 bases lay between the germline ends. The CDR3 DNA reads as TGTGCCAGCAGCGACCGACTCGGGGATACGCAGTATTTT. It encodes CASSDRLGDTQYF. The full variable domain, with the rest looked up from reference TRBV2 and TRBJ2-3, is EPEVTQTPSHQVTQMGQEVILRCVPISNHLYFYWYRQILGQKVEFLVSFYNNEISEKSEIFDDQFSVERPDGSNFTLKIRSTKLEDSAMYFCASSDRLGDTQYFGPGTRLTVL.

The rearrangement links TRBV5-1 to TRBJ2-7, with a weak D call TRBD2 (5 bases). Trimming stripped 4 bases from V and 4 bases from J, with 6 bases between. Germline CDR1 and CDR2: SGHRS and YFSETQ. The CDR3 has 11 amino acids. The CDR3 protein is CASSTGYEQYF. CDR3 DNA sequence: TGCGCCAGCAGCACGGGGTACGAGCAGTACTTC. Full variable domain (remainder filled in from reference TRBV5-1 and TRBJ2-7): KAGVTQTPRYLIKTRGQQVTLSCSPISGHRSVSWYQQTPGQGLQFLFEYFSETQRNKGNFPGRFSGRQFSNSRSEMNVSTLELGDSALYLCASSTGYEQYFGPGTRLTVT.

The chain uses TRBV20-1 and TRBJ1-2, with D unclear. The CDR3 runs 11 residues. The V gene lost 5 bases and the J gene lost 8 bases, with 12 bases spanning the gap. Germline lookup yields CDR1 DFQATT and CDR2 SNEGSKA (reference sequence). This CDR3 is CSAPLEVGYTF. The CDR3 region has the DNA TGCAGTGCTCCCCTGGAGGTCGGCTACACCTTC.

This clone was observed a few times. V gene TRBV29-1 combines with J gene TRBJ2-2; TRBD1 agrees at 7 bases. Germline-derived CDR1 and CDR2 are SQVTM and ANQGSEA. CDR3 length: 13 amino acids. J gave up 6 bases and V 4 bases, and 5 bases lay outside the gene matches. The CDR3 protein is CSVVQGNPGELFF. CDR3 sequence (DNA): TGCAGCGTTGTACAGGGGAATCCCGGGGAGCTGTTTTTT.

This clone has more than one count but fewer than ten. V and J are TRBV6-6 and TRBJ2-3; the match to TRBD2 covers 8 bases. Germline CDR1 and CDR2: MNHNY and SVGAGI (reference sequence). There are 14 residues in the CDR3. V dropped 5 bases and J dropped 3; count of bases not matched to a gene: 4. CDR3 DNA: TGTGCCAGCAGTCAGCGGGGGTGGACAGATACGCAGTATTTT. It encodes CASSQRGWTDTQYF.

The chain combines TRBV14 with TRBJ1-1, with a tentative D call TRBD1 (5 bases). The CDR3 spans 15 residues. From germline, CDR1 is SGHDN and CDR2 FVKESK. The V end lost 1 base, the J end lost 10 bases, and 19 bases lay between the germline ends. The CDR3, as DNA: TGTGCCAGCAGCCAAGTTTTAGAAGGGGTTGCGAGAGCTTTCTTT. Residues: CASSQVLEGVARAFF.

This sequence joins TRBV5-1 and TRBJ2-2, with D hard to call. Germline lookup yields CDR1 SGHRS and CDR2 YFSETQ. CDR3 length equals 13 residues. Between the trimmed V and J ends, which lost 0 bases and 2 bases, there was a span of 2 bases. As DNA, the CDR3 is TGCGCCAGCAGCTTGGACAACACCGGGGAGCTGTTTTTT. Its translation: CASSLDNTGELFF.

This clone has a handful of counts. The chain uses TRBV27 and TRBJ2-1, with 13 bases aligning to TRBD2. Germline V CDR1 and CDR2: MNHEY, SMNVEV (reference sequence). The CDR3 runs to 15 residues. The ends lost 5 bases at V and 5 bases at J; junction bases unmatched: 3. The CDR3 DNA reads TGTGCCAGCAGTCCGGGGACTAGCGGGGACAATGAGCAGTTCTTC. Translation gives CASSPGTSGDNEQFF.

The chain links TRBV12-5 to TRBJ1-2; 10 nucleotides line up with TRBD1. Germline lookup yields CDR1 LGHNT and CDR2 FRNRAP. V was clipped by 4 bases and J by 3 bases; unmatched bases: 5. The CDR3 spans 15 residues. As DNA, the CDR3 is TGTGCTAGTGGTTCCTCCGGGACAGGGGACTATGGCTACACCTTC. Translation: CASGSSGTGDYGYTF.

This clone was detected only a few times. V and J are TRBV30 and TRBJ2-2; 8 nucleotides line up with TRBD2. CDR3 length: 14 amino acids. V lost 4 bases and J lost 0; bases outside the gene matches: 1. From germline, CDR1 is GTSNPN and CDR2 SVGIG (reference sequence). In DNA form, the CDR3 reads TGTGCCTGGAACGGGGGGGCGAACACCGGGGAGCTGTTTTTT. This translates into CAWNGGANTGELFF.